The 3 T cell receptor beta chains in this list originate from one sample, sequenced in a study of CD8+ T cells in alopecia areata. Documented treatment: oral pan-JAK inhibitor, 5-10 mg twice daily. Extracted RNA was reverse transcribed, and the resulting cDNA served as sequencing template. Assay: immunoSEQ multiplex PCR; the TCRdb copy retains only in-frame clones and omits some. The table has 100,000 to 140,000 clones, 65% to 85% seen once; the top ten hold 24%. The starting material was CD8+ T cells sorted from blood, obtained at week 24, from a patient treated with tofacitinib. These receptor sequences come from a human donor with alopecia areata.

CDR3 residues: CASSLDSGGTDTQYF. In nucleotides, the CDR3 is TGTGCCAGCAGTTTAGATAGCGGGGGCACAGATACGCAGTATTTT. The V gene is TRBV27, the J gene TRBJ2-3; 8 bases agree with TRBD2. The junction had 2 bases not matched to a gene; V was cut back by 2 bases and J by 1 base. The CDR3 is made up of 15 amino acids. Germline V gives CDR1 MNHEY, CDR2 SMNVEV (reference sequence).

This clone was found once. The gene calls are TRBV4-1 and TRBJ2-1, with 10 positions matching TRBD1. Germline CDR1 MGHRA, CDR2 YSYEKL. The CDR3 has 16 amino acids. Trimming removed 4 bases from V and 7 bases from J; junction bases left unmatched: 10. The CDR3 protein is CASSLAGDRGGNEQFF. CDR3 bases: TGCGCCAGCAGCCTGGCGGGGGACAGGGGAGGGAATGAGCAGTTCTTC.

On this clone: One junction end does not reproduce the germline sequence, and a read error may be involved. V is TRBV10-3 and J is TRBJ2-1; D possibly matches TRBD1 or TRBD2 (6 bases each). Germline V gene lookup returns CDR1 ENHRY and CDR2 SYGVKD. CDR3 length equals 13 residues. CDR3 DNA sequence: TGTGCCAGCAGTTACTCGGGGGCTGATGAGCAGTTCTTC. Residues: CASSYSGADEQFF.